The 32 T cell receptor beta chains below all came from one sample that was sequenced in a study of T cell changes during pregnancy in multiple sclerosis. Only in-frame clones appear in the TCRdb table, and some are missing; sequencing was by immunoSEQ multiplex PCR. The data hold about 59,000 clones, with 94% observed a single time. Sequences were derived from CD8+ T cells from peripheral blood mononuclear cells, sampled after pregnancy. The receptors come from a female donor with multiple sclerosis, enrolled in a pregnancy study.

The rearrangement links TRBV27 to TRBJ2-3; D gene ambiguous. Per the germline V gene, CDR1 is MNHEY and CDR2 is SMNVEV (reference sequence). V lost 3 bases, J lost 0 bases, and 13 bases lay in between. This CDR3 comprises 16 residues. CDR3 loop: CASSLGFNPSTDTQYF. The CDR3 nucleotides are TGTGCCAGCAGTTTGGGCTTTAATCCTAGCACAGATACGCAGTATTTT.

J is TRBJ2-1 and V is TRBV6-6; 11 bases match TRBD2. Unmatched junction bases numbered 4, after V lost 2 bases and J lost 4 bases. In germline, CDR1 is MNHNY, CDR2 SVGAGI (reference sequence). This CDR3 is built from 16 residues. The CDR3 loop is CASSYPGTSGYNEQFF. The DNA of the CDR3 is TGTGCCAGCAGTTACCCAGGGACTAGCGGTTACAATGAGCAGTTCTTC.

The chain uses TRBV15 and TRBJ1-4; 9 bases are shared with TRBD1. Trimming took 6 bases from V and 5 from J; bases not matched to a gene: 4. CDR1 is LNHNV, CDR2 YYDKDF, per germline (reference sequence). This CDR3 has 14 amino acids. For the CDR3, the DNA is TGTGCCACCAGTTCCGGGACAGGGAATGAAAAACTGTTTTTT. This sequence encodes CATSSGTGNEKLFF.

As concerns this clone: Other nucleotide sequences from this sample produce the same CDR3. This chain connects TRBV19 to TRBJ2-7; D possibly corresponds to TRBD2 (5 bases). Trimming took 3 bases from V and 0 from J, leaving 9 bases between them. The CDR3 consists of 14 residues. Germline lookup yields CDR1 LNHDA and CDR2 SQIVND (reference sequence). The DNA for the CDR3 is TGTGCCAGTAGTATCTCTGGGAGCTCCTACGAGCAGTACTTC. Protein: CASSISGSSYEQYF.

V and J are TRBV7-2 and TRBJ1-1; a weak D match, TRBD1 (5 bases). Germline CDR1 SGHTA, CDR2 FQGNSA. The CDR3 totals 14 residues. V dropped 2 bases and J dropped 5 bases, with 12 bases sitting between them. As DNA, the CDR3 is TGTGCCAGCAGCTTACTAGGGGCGGAGACTGAAGCTTTCTTT. It translates to CASSLLGAETEAFF.

V usage is TRBV6-5 and J usage is TRBJ1-2; D uncertain. Trimming removed 0 bases at V and 4 bases at J, with 12 bases between. The CDR3 is 15 residues long. CDR1 is MNHEY, CDR2 SVGAGI, per germline. The CDR3 loop is CASSYSNVGPYGYTF. The CDR3 DNA reads TGTGCCAGCAGTTACTCGAACGTGGGCCCCTATGGCTACACCTTC.

CDR3 amino acids: CASSLGQFYGYTF. The CDR3 DNA is TGTGCCAGCAGTTTAGGGCAGTTCTATGGCTACACCTTC. The J gene is TRBJ1-2, the V gene TRBV27; D gene unclear. Between the trimmed V and J ends, which lost 2 bases and 4 bases, there was a span of 8 bases. The CDR3 runs to 13 residues. Germline CDR1 reads MNHEY; CDR2 reads SMNVEV (reference sequence).

V is TRBV27 and J is TRBJ2-5; 7 bases agree with TRBD1. The V and J ends lost 4 bases and 5 bases, in that order; junction bases with no gene match: 10. Germline V gene sequence: CDR1 MNHEY, CDR2 SMNVEV (reference sequence). The CDR3 is 15 amino acids. The CDR3 nucleotides read TGTGCCAGCAGTTCCTCTACAGGGGTAGGGGAGACCCAGTACTTC. Its protein is CASSSSTGVGETQYF.

The chain is built from TRBV2 and TRBJ2-2; 8 bases map to TRBD1. The CDR3 loop spans 15 amino acids. Per the germline V gene, CDR1 is SNHLY and CDR2 is FYNNEI. J was trimmed by 2 bases and V by 4 bases; bases with no gene match: 3. CDR3 in amino acids: CASSGGQVNTGELFF. Here the CDR3 DNA reads TGTGCCAGCAGTGGGGGACAGGTTAACACCGGGGAGCTGTTTTTT.

J is TRBJ1-1 and V is TRBV27; the D gene is possibly TRBD1 (5 bases). Germline V gene sequence: CDR1 MNHEY, CDR2 SMNVEV (reference sequence). The V end lost 6 bases, the J end lost 1 base, and 9 bases lay between the germline ends. This CDR3 comprises 13 residues. CDR3 protein: CASRTTGNTEAFF. CDR3 bases: TGTGCCAGCAGAACTACAGGGAACACTGAAGCTTTCTTT.

The gene calls are TRBV5-1 and TRBJ1-2, with 10 nucleotides matching TRBD1. In germline, CDR1 is SGHRS, CDR2 YFSETQ. The V and J ends lost 4 bases and 5 bases, in that order; junction bases with no gene match: 8. The CDR3 contains 15 residues. The CDR3 region has the DNA TGCGCCAGCAGCCCAGGACAGGGGGTCCAATATGGCTACACCTTC. This encodes CASSPGQGVQYGYTF.

This chain links TRBV9 with TRBJ2-7; 9 bases match TRBD2. Germline V lookup: CDR1 SGDLS, CDR2 YYNGEE. The V gene end was trimmed by 0 bases and the J gene end by 3 bases; junction bases not matched to a gene: 7. The CDR3 is 16 residues long. The CDR3 sequence is CASSVASGDNFYEQYF. In DNA form, the CDR3 reads TGTGCCAGCAGCGTAGCTAGCGGGGATAATTTCTACGAGCAGTACTTC.

The chain uses TRBV11-2 and TRBJ2-7; D is ambiguous. Germline lookup yields CDR1 SGHAT and CDR2 FQNNGV. The CDR3 covers 12 residues. Trimming cost V 3 bases and J 2 bases, with 5 bases left between them. CDR3 in amino acids: CASSLTTYEQYF. The DNA for the CDR3 is TGTGCCAGCAGCTTGACAACCTACGAGCAGTACTTC.

This clone came up once. The J gene is TRBJ2-7, the V gene TRBV28, with 7 bases fitting TRBD1. After removal of 8 bases from V and 4 bases from J, the junction contained 8 bases not matched to a gene. Germline V CDR1 and CDR2: MDHEN, SYDVKM. CDR3 length: 13 amino acids. The CDR3 DNA is TGTGCCAGCGATAGACGGGACAGTTACGAGCAGTACTTC. This translates into CASDRRDSYEQYF.

This clone has just a few counts. The rearrangement links TRBV28 to TRBJ1-5, with 7 bases matching TRBD1. Unmatched junction bases numbered 12, after V lost 3 bases and J lost 4 bases. This CDR3 contains 17 residues. The germline CDR1 and CDR2 sequences are MDHEN and SYDVKM. In DNA, the CDR3 is TGTGCCAGCAGTTTCGGCCCGGGACAGTCCTTTAATCAGCCCCAGCATTTT. This gives the protein CASSFGPGQSFNQPQHF.

The count of this clone is one. This rearrangement joins TRBV11-2 to TRBJ1-2, with 7 nucleotides matching TRBD1. The germline CDR1 and CDR2 sequences are SGHAT and FQNNGV. The CDR3 sequence is 16 residues long. V lost 0 bases to trimming and J lost 7 bases; unmatched junction nucleotides: 11. CDR3 sequence (DNA): TGTGCCAGCAGCTTAGACCGACAGGGATCCGACGGTGGCTACACCTTC. Its translation is CASSLDRQGSDGGYTF.

J is TRBJ1-4 and V is TRBV27; D might be TRBD1 (5 bases). This CDR3 is 17 amino acids long. V lost 6 bases to trimming and J lost 1 base, with 18 bases between them. In germline, CDR1 is MNHEY, CDR2 SMNVEV (reference sequence). The CDR3 sequence is CASSLFGGDITNEKLFF. Here the CDR3 DNA reads TGTGCCAGCAGCCTCTTTGGGGGGGATATAACTAATGAAAAACTGTTTTTT.

The chain recombines TRBV27 with TRBJ2-1; 12 bases agree with TRBD2. V lost 4 bases and J lost 8; bases outside the gene matches: 9. The length of the CDR3 is 16 residues. Germline-derived CDR1 and CDR2 are MNHEY and SMNVEV (reference sequence). The CDR3 sequence is CASSSGLAGPLDEQFF. Written as DNA, the CDR3 is TGTGCCAGCAGTTCCGGACTAGCGGGACCCTTAGATGAGCAGTTCTTC.

The V gene is TRBV27, the J gene TRBJ2-7; D ambiguous. Germline V lookup: CDR1 MNHEY, CDR2 SMNVEV (reference sequence). Trimming removed 4 bases at V and 6 bases at J, with 19 bases between. This CDR3 is 15 amino acids long. CDR3 region: CASSSQIGLPAEQYF. CDR3 bases: TGTGCCAGCAGTTCACAGATTGGCCTGCCGGCCGAGCAGTACTTC.

This clone was recorded only once. The chain joins TRBV19 to TRBJ1-5; a weak D match, TRBD1 (5 bases). The CDR3 is 14 residues long. The V end was cut by 3 bases, the J end by 7 bases, with 13 bases between. CDR1 is LNHDA and CDR2 is SQIVND in the germline V gene (reference sequence). Written as DNA, the CDR3 is TGTGCCAGTAGTATTGTGCCGGGGGGGCAGCCCCAGCATTTT. The encoded protein is CASSIVPGGQPQHF.

The chain employs TRBV5-1 and TRBJ2-2; 7 bases map to TRBD1. The CDR3 extends over 16 amino acids. From germline, CDR1 is SGHRS and CDR2 YFSETQ. V was clipped by 0 bases and J by 4 bases; unmatched bases: 6. CDR3 DNA: TGCGCCAGCAGCTTGGGAAGGGGGCGAGGCACCGGGGAGCTGTTTTTT. This encodes CASSLGRGRGTGELFF.

The rearrangement joins TRBV6-1 to TRBJ1-1, with 8 bases lining up with TRBD1. V trimming: 3 bases; J trimming: 0 bases; junction bases outside the gene matches: 6. The CDR3 covers 16 residues. The V gene's germline CDR1 is MNHNS and CDR2 SASEGT. CDR3 DNA sequence: TGTGCCAGCAGTGAGGGGACAGGAACTTTGAACACTGAAGCTTTCTTT. Its translation: CASSEGTGTLNTEAFF.

This chain joins TRBV5-1 and TRBJ2-7; TRBD2 aligns across 10 bases. The CDR3 covers 17 residues. V trimming: 2 bases; J trimming: 0 bases; junction bases outside the gene matches: 8. Germline V CDR1 and CDR2: SGHRS, YFSETQ. The CDR3 region is CASSFPVGTSASYEQYF. The DNA of the CDR3 is TGCGCCAGCAGCTTCCCAGTGGGGACTAGCGCCTCCTACGAGCAGTACTTC.

This rearrangement joins TRBV5-1 to TRBJ2-3, with 8 bases identical to TRBD2. The CDR3 consists of 18 residues. Trimming took 4 bases from V and 0 from J; bases not matched to a gene: 13. Germline-derived CDR1 and CDR2 are SGHRS and YFSETQ. The CDR3 nucleotides read TGCGCCAGCAGCCTGACCCGGGGTAGCGGGACTAGCACAGATACGCAGTATTTT. Translation gives CASSLTRGSGTSTDTQYF.

The gene calls are TRBV4-3 and TRBJ2-7, with 9 bases aligning to TRBD1. The CDR3 sequence is 16 residues long. Germline V gene lookup returns CDR1 LGHNA and CDR2 YSLEER. V shed 0 bases and J 3 bases; nucleotides not matched to a gene: 6. DNA of the CDR3: TGCGCCAGCAGCCAAGATAGACAGGGGGTATACTACGAGCAGTACTTC. Protein: CASSQDRQGVYYEQYF.

This clone was counted once. V is TRBV4-1 and J is TRBJ2-7; 11 bases agree with TRBD2. This CDR3 region has 16 residues. After removal of 4 bases from V and 0 bases from J, the junction contained 5 bases not matched to a gene. Germline V gene lookup returns CDR1 MGHRA and CDR2 YSYEKL. CDR3 region: CASSLLLAGVSYEQYF. CDR3 nucleotides: TGCGCCAGCAGCCTCCTACTAGCGGGGGTCTCCTACGAGCAGTACTTC.

The gene calls are TRBV4-1 and TRBJ2-7, with 9 bases aligning to TRBD2. Trimming removed 3 bases from V and 4 bases from J; junction bases left unmatched: 7. Germline CDR1 reads MGHRA; CDR2 reads YSYEKL. CDR3 length: 15 amino acids. This CDR3 is CASSHGSGGHYEQYF. The CDR3 DNA sequence: TGCGCCAGCAGCCATGGTAGCGGGGGACATTACGAGCAGTACTTC.

The rearrangement uses TRBV4-3 and TRBJ2-2, with 7 bases lining up with TRBD1. Germline V gives CDR1 LGHNA, CDR2 YSLEER. The trim removed 4 bases at V and 2 bases at J, leaving 4 bases unmatched. This CDR3 comprises 15 residues. The CDR3 DNA sequence: TGCGCCAGCAGCCCTGGGACAGCCAACACCGGGGAGCTGTTTTTT. Its translation: CASSPGTANTGELFF.

This clone was seen more than once but under ten times. The J gene is TRBJ2-7, the V gene TRBV2; D possibly corresponds to TRBD1 (6 bases). The CDR3 sequence is 14 residues long. Germline V gene lookup returns CDR1 SNHLY and CDR2 FYNNEI. Trimming removed 8 bases at V and 3 bases at J, with 17 bases between. Written as DNA, the CDR3 is TGTGCCAGCTCAGAGGGGACAACATTCTACGAGCAGTACTTC. Amino acid sequence: CASSEGTTFYEQYF.

The rearrangement uses TRBV27 and TRBJ1-2; D remains unclear. CDR3 length: 13 amino acids. Germline-derived CDR1 and CDR2 are MNHEY and SMNVEV (reference sequence). V was clipped by 2 bases and J by 0 bases, with 4 bases between them. CDR3 region: CASSLTPNYGYTF. The CDR3 coding sequence is TGTGCCAGCAGTTTAACACCTAACTATGGCTACACCTTC.

The V call is TRBV19, the J call TRBJ2-3, with 10 bases lining up with TRBD2. Germline CDR1 and CDR2: LNHDA and SQIVND (reference sequence). The CDR3 loop spans 14 amino acids. V was clipped by 9 bases and J by 6 bases; unmatched bases: 9. The CDR3 region has the DNA TGTGCCAGCTCGGGGCTAGCGGGAGCTGATACGCAGTATTTT. It encodes CASSGLAGADTQYF.

This chain links TRBV6-5 with TRBJ2-5, with 7 bases aligning to TRBD1. Trimming at V came to 0 bases and at J to 7 bases, leaving 5 bases not matched to a gene. Germline loops: CDR1 MNHEY, CDR2 SVGAGI. The length of the CDR3 is 14 residues. The CDR3 loop reads CASSYSDRLGTQYF. DNA of the CDR3: TGTGCCAGCAGTTACTCGGACAGGTTGGGGACCCAGTACTTC.